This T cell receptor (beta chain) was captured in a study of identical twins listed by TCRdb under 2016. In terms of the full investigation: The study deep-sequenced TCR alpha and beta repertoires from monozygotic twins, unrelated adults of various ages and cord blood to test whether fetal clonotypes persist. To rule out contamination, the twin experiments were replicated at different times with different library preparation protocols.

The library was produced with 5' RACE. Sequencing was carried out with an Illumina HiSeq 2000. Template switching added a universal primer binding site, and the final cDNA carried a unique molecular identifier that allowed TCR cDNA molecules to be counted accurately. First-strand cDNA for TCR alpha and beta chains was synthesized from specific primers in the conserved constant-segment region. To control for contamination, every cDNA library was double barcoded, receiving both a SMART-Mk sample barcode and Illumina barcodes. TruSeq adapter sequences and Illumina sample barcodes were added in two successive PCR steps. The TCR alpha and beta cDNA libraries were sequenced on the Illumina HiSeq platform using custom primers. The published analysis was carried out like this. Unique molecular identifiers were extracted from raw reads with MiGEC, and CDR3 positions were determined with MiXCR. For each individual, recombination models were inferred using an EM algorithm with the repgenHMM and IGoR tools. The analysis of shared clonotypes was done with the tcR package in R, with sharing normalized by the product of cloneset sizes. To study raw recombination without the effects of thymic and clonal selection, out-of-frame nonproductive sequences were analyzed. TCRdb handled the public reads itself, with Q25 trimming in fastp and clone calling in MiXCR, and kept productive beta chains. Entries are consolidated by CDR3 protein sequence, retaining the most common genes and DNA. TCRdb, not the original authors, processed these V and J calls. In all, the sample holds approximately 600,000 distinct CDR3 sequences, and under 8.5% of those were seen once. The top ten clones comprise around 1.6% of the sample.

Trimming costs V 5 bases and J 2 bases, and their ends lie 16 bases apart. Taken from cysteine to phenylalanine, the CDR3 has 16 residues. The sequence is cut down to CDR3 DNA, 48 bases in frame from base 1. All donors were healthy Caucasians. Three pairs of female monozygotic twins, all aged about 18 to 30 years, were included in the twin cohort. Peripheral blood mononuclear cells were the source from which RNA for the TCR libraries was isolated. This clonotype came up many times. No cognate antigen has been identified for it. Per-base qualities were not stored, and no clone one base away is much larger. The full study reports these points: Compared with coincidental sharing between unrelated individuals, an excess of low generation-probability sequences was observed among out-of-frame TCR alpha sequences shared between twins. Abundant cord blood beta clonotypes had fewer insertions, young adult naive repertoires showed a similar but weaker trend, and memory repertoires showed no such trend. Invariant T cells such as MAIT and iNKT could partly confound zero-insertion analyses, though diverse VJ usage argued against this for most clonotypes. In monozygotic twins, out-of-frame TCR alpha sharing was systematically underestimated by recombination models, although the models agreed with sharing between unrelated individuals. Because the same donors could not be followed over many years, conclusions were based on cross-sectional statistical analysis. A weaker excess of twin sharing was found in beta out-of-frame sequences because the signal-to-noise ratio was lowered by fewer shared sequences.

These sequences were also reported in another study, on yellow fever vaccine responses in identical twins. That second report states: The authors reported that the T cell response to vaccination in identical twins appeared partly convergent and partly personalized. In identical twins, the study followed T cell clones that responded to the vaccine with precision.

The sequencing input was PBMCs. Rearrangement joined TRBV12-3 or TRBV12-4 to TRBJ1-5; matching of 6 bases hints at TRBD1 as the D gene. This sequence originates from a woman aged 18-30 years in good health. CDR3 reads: CASSRGQNWGNQPQHF. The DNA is TGTGCCAGCAGTCGAGGACAGAACTGGGGCAATCAGCCCCAGCATTTT.